Sequencing of this TCR beta chain was carried out in a study of cytomegalovirus exposure and HLA in healthy donors. Study-wide points: Researchers counted around 160 TCR beta chains as cytomegalovirus-associated. Later, an analysis found that TCR clusters from the first cohort tended to co-occur in the 120 or so validation repertoires. It was reportedly the case that the classifier diagnosed cytomegalovirus status with high specificity and sensitivity.

J lost 3 bases, V lost 10 bases, and 3 bases had no gene match. The CDR3 covers 14 residues. Germline values: CDR1 ENHRY, CDR2 SYGVKD. Comments on this clone: What it recognizes is unknown.

This table comes from immunoSEQ multiplex PCR, and its TCRdb copy is limited to in-frame clones, with some not included. The sample records about 350,000 clones, 87% being singletons. V and J are TRBV10-3 and TRBJ2-3, with 14 bases that match TRBD2. What was sequenced was PBMCs. The clonotype comes from a woman aged 30 to 39 in good health and CMV-seropositive. The CDR3 is CATRLAGGTDTQYF. The CDR3, as DNA: TGTGCCACCCGACTAGCGGGGGGGACAGATACGCAGTATTTT.